This TCR beta chain is from a study of OX40 agonist ivuxolimab in advanced cancers. The CDR3 is 14 amino acids. Germline CDR1 is KGHSH and CDR2 is LQKENI. The J segment lost 6 bases and the V segment lost 6 bases, leaving 7 bases of the junction unmatched. Profiled with immunoSEQ multiplex PCR; TCRdb holds only in-frame clones, not every one. This table holds 55,000 to 70,000 clones, roughly 80% found once. This clone has a single count. V is TRBV18 and J is TRBJ1-5, with 8 bases aligning to TRBD1. The material was CD4+ or CD8+ T cells sorted from blood, obtained in a trial of the OX40 agonist ivuxolimab. The TCR sequence derives from an adult with an advanced solid tumor such as melanoma, head and neck, liver or kidney cancer. DNA for the CDR3: TGTGCCAGCTCGCTCCAGGGGGCGGGTCAGCCCCAGCATTTT. It translates to CASSLQGAGQPQHF.